This T cell receptor (beta chain) was captured in a study of shared clonotypes between healthy human individuals. For the study at large: CD8 memory received one plate per donor, CD8 naive two, CD4 memory three and CD4 naive three.

V shed 0 bases and J shed 1 base, with 8 bases lying between them. The CDR3 has 15 amino acids. CDR1 and CDR2 (germline): LGHNA, YNFKEQ. Measured with immunoSEQ multiplex PCR; TCRdb has only the in-frame clones, and not every one. The data show 2 million to 2.5 million clones, 85% to 95% seen once. Whole-study results and caveats: Rarefaction gave evidence that sorted-subset sequencing remained incomplete despite large depth. Relative to their counterparts shared across all four donors, non-shared clonotypes exhibited diminished generation probabilities. How much donors shared clonotypes was expected to be affected by sequencing depth.

Turning to this clone: Its cognate antigen is unknown.

The receptor comes from a man aged 18 to 35 in good health. Sequencing was performed on naive CD4+ T cells sorted from blood. Noted subset: CD45RA+ positively selected. J is TRBJ2-3 and V is TRBV4-2; D ambiguous. DNA of the CDR3: TGTGCCAGCAGCCAAGAGACCACGCGCACAGATACGCAGTATTTT. It codes for CASSQETTRTDTQYF.